This T cell receptor (beta chain) appears in the sequencing data of a study of response to subunit inactivated influenza vaccine. Study outcomes and limitations: The authors proposed limited new T cell recruitment per seasonal influenza vaccination.

Using its own MiXCR run on the RT-PCR reads, TCRdb lists one record per CDR3 protein. Found here are roughly 290,000 distinct CDR3 sequences, around a fifth of them singletons; the top ten hold about a tenth. The CDR3 length is 13 residues. Trimming removed 5 bases at V and 5 bases at J, with 12 bases between. Germline assignment: CDR1 DFQATT and CDR2 SNEGSKA (reference sequence). A note on this clonotype: The antigen is not known.

The sequence was obtained from a man aged 50 to 69 who received an inactivated influenza vaccine. The chain recombines TRBV20-1 with TRBJ1-4; no firm D call. The source was PBMCs from blood, collected less than 22 months after vaccination. CDR3 in amino acids: CSADTGLNEKLFF. The CDR3 DNA reads TGCAGTGCTGACACCGGTTTAAATGAAAAACTGTTTTTT.